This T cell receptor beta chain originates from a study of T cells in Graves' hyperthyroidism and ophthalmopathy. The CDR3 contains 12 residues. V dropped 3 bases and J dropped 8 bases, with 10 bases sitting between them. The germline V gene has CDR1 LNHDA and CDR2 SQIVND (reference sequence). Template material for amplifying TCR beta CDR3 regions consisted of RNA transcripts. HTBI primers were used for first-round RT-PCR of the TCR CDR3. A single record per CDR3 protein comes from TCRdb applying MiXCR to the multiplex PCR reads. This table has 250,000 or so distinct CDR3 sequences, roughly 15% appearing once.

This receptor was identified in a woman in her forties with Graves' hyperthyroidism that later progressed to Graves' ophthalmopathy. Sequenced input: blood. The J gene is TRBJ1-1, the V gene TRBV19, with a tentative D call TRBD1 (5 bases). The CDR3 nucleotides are TGTGCCAGTAGTATTGGGACTATCGAAGCTTTCTTT. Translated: CASSIGTIEAFF.